This entry concerns a single T cell receptor (beta chain). No antigen is known for it. Regarding donors, all were healthy bone marrow donors. It was with 60 Vbeta and 13 Jbeta primers that the PCR ran. Using immunoSEQ multiplex PCR, the repertoire was profiled, and TCRdb retains in-frame clones only, with some absent. The repertoire includes around 150,000 clones, 70% to 85% of them detected once, and approximately 4.5% sits in the top ten. V was pared by 4 bases and J by 5 bases, with 12 bases between. This CDR3 is built from 14 residues. Per the germline V gene, CDR1 is LNHDA and CDR2 is SQIVND (reference sequence). This sample stems from a study of cytomegalovirus exposure and HLA in healthy donors. Study results and limitations: The study carried out a later analysis of TCR beta sequences. It associated around 17,000 of them with specific HLA alleles at a false discovery rate of 0.05.

The sequenced material came from PBMCs. The chain is built from TRBV19 and TRBJ1-3; D may be TRBD1 (6 bases). This clonotype was obtained from a man aged 40-49 years in good health and CMV-seronegative. The CDR3 DNA follows: TGTGCCAGTAGTACCGGACAGTCCCGAAACACCATATATTTT. Translated, it gives CASSTGQSRNTIYF.